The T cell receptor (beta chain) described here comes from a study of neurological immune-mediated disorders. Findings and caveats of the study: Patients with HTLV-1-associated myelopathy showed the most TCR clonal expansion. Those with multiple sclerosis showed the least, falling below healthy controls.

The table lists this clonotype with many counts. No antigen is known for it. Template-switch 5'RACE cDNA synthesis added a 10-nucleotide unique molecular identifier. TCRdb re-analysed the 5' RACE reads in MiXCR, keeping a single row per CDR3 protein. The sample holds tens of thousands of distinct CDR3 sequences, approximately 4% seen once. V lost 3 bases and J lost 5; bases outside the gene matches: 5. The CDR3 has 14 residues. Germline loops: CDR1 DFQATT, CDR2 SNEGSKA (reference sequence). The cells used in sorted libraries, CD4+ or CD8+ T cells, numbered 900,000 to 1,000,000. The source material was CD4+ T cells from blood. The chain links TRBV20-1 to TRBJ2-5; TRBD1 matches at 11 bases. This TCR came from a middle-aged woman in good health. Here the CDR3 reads CSASSGTGGETQYF. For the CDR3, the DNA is TGCAGTGCTAGTTCTGGGACAGGGGGGGAGACCCAGTACTTC.